This entry is about one T cell receptor beta chain. This was a deep-level run. The genomic DNA of each subset was split evenly across several immunoSEQ plates. Produced via immunoSEQ multiplex PCR; TCRdb's table is partial and in-frame only. Of around 550,000 clones in the sample, 95% to 97% were seen once. Donors, healthy HIV-negative adults, lacked recent acute infections or vaccinations. Germline CDR1 and CDR2: MNHEY and SMNVEV (reference sequence). The V gene end was trimmed by 6 bases and the J gene end by 3 bases; junction bases not matched to a gene: 7. The CDR3 runs to 16 residues. These data originate in a study of shared clonotypes between healthy human individuals.

The clonotype comes from a woman in her 30s in good health. This sequence joins TRBV27 and TRBJ2-2; 10 positions match TRBD1. The specimen was naive CD4+ T cells sorted from blood. Subset here: CD45RA+ positively selected. CDR3 coding DNA: TGTGCCAGCAGAATGGGGACAGGGGCGGACACCGGGGAGCTGTTTTTT. Residues: CASRMGTGADTGELFF.